A selection of T cell receptor beta chains follows, all from one sample in a study of response to subunit inactivated influenza vaccine. TCRdb analysed the RT-PCR reads with MiXCR anew, one entry per CDR3 protein. This table holds about 650,000 distinct CDR3 sequences, around 13% found once. Sequences were derived from PBMCs from blood, sampled 14 days before vaccination. These receptors originate from a man over 45 who received an inactivated influenza vaccine. Both conserved end residues are part of each CDR3. The D gene is left open where the match is weak. Expanded clones are given a class, and other clones once, few, many or no size at all.

size,J,D,V,DNA,CDR3
few,TRBJ2-1,.,TRBV10-3,TGTGCCATCAGTTCCCGGGACTCCGAGCAGTTCTTC,CAISSRDSEQFF
few,TRBJ1-1,.,TRBV6-5,TGTGCCAGCAGTTACTCCCCAGTCGGAGCTGAAGCTTTCTTT,CASSYSPVGAEAFF
few,TRBJ2-7,TRBD1,TRBV5-1,TGCGCCAGCAGCACCGGACAGGGGGGGAACGAGCAGTACTTC,CASSTGQGGNEQYF
many,TRBJ2-4,TRBD2,TRBV12-3/TRBV12-4,TGTGCCAGCAGCCTAGCGGGGCCAAAGAACATTCAGTACTTC,CASSLAGPKNIQYF
few,TRBJ1-6,.,TRBV6-5,TGTGCCAGCAGTTACTCTACTAGGAGCTCCTATAATTCACCCCTCCACTTT,CASSYSTRSSYNSPLHF
.,TRBJ2-3,TRBD2,TRBV4-3,TGCGCCAGCAGCCAACTACTAGCGATAACAGATACGCAGTATTTT,CASSQLLAITDTQYF
.,TRBJ2-3,.,TRBV29-1,TGCAGCGTTGAAGATGAAGAAGAGCAGACAGATACGCAGTATTTT,CSVEDEEEQTDTQYF
.,TRBJ1-5,TRBD1,TRBV7-9,TGTGCCAGCAGCGAGGGACAGGGAGTATATCAGCCCCAGCATTTT,CASSEGQGVYQPQHF
.,TRBJ1-1,TRBD1,TRBV19,TGTGCCAGTAGCTCCCCTCCAGGGGGGGACACTGAAGCTTTCTTT,CASSSPPGGDTEAFF
many,TRBJ2-1,.,TRBV6-2/TRBV6-3,TGTGCCAGCAGCCCCATCCCCGGTCATGAGCAGTTCTTC,CASSPIPGHEQFF
few,TRBJ1-5,TRBD1,TRBV20-1,TGCAGTGCCAAAACAGGGGGATATAGCAATCAGCCCCAGCATTTT,CSAKTGGYSNQPQHF
.,TRBJ1-5,TRBD1,TRBV12-3/TRBV12-4,TGTGCCAGCAGTCCCGGACAGGGGGTTTTTAGCAATCAGCCCCAGCATTTT,CASSPGQGVFSNQPQHF
few,TRBJ2-7,TRBD2,TRBV27,TGTGCCAGCAGCACCCGACTAGCGGGAGACTCCGAGCAGTACTTC,CASSTRLAGDSEQYF
few,TRBJ2-4,TRBD2,TRBV2,TGTGCCAGCAGTGGGACTAGCGGGGCGATAGCCAAAAACATTCAGTACTTC,CASSGTSGAIAKNIQYF
few,TRBJ1-2,TRBD1,TRBV7-9,TGTGCCAGCACCGGACAGGCGATCTATGGCTACACCTTC,CASTGQAIYGYTF
.,TRBJ2-7,TRBD2,TRBV3-1,TGTGCCAGCAGCCGCCCTAGCGGAGGAGACTACGAGCAGTACTTC,CASSRPSGGDYEQYF
.,TRBJ2-7,TRBD2,TRBV5-1,TGCGCCAGCAGTGGAATTGGGACTAGCGGGTTGAACAACGAGCAGTACTTC,CASSGIGTSGLNNEQYF
few,TRBJ2-1,.,TRBV6-2/TRBV6-3,TGTGCCAGCACCGATGACTACTACAATGAGCAGTTCTTC,CASTDDYYNEQFF
.,TRBJ2-5,.,TRBV6-5,TGTGCCAGCAGTTACGGCCAGAAACCCCAAGAGACCCAGTACTTC,CASSYGQKPQETQYF
.,TRBJ2-5,.,TRBV20-1,TGCAGTGCCTCCCCCCCACGTGAGACCCAGTACTTC,CSASPPRETQYF
.,TRBJ2-1,TRBD1,TRBV28,TGTGCCAGCAGCTCTCTCGACAGGGGCACCTACAATGAGCAGTTCTTC,CASSSLDRGTYNEQFF
.,TRBJ2-2,.,TRBV11-2,TGTGCCAGCAGCTTAGATCGAGCCGGTATCCAACGGGGCACCGGGGAGCTGTTTTTT,CASSLDRAGIQRGTGELFF
few,TRBJ1-1,.,TRBV7-8,TGTGCCAGCAGCCTGGACAGCATAGACACTGAAGCTTTCTTT,CASSLDSIDTEAFF
few,TRBJ1-5,.,TRBV2,TGTGCCAGCAGCCCGACTAACGGCTGGCCCCAGCATTTT,CASSPTNGWPQHF
.,TRBJ2-1,TRBD2,TRBV20-1,TGCAGTGCCGGGACTAGAGGCAAAGGGAATGAGCAGTTCTTC,CSAGTRGKGNEQFF
few,TRBJ2-7,TRBD1,TRBV4-3,TGCGCCAGCAGCCAAGAACAGGGGGCTTCCTACGAGCAGTACTTC,CASSQEQGASYEQYF
many,TRBJ1-1,.,TRBV20-1,TGCAGTGCTAAATTGGTTATGAACACTGAAGCTTTCTTT,CSAKLVMNTEAFF
few,TRBJ1-1,TRBD1,TRBV7-9,TGTGCCAGCAGCCCTTACCGGGACAGGGGAGGTGAAGGTGAAGCTTTCTTT,CASSPYRDRGGEGEAFF
few,TRBJ1-2,TRBD1,TRBV10-3,TGTGCCATCGAGGACAGGGGGCTGAATGGCTACACCTTC,CAIEDRGLNGYTF
.,TRBJ2-3,.,TRBV10-3,TGTGCCATCAGTGGAATTGAGGCGGAGCTAGACACAGATACGCAGTATTTT,CAISGIEAELDTDTQYF
few,TRBJ1-4,.,TRBV12-3/TRBV12-4,TGTGCCAGCAGTTTGGGGGGGCCCGGCTATGAAAAACTGTTTTTT,CASSLGGPGYEKLFF
few,TRBJ1-2,.,TRBV7-2,TGTGCCAGCAGCTCGACTTCGGGCTATGGCTACACCTTC,CASSSTSGYGYTF
.,TRBJ2-3,TRBD1,TRBV20-1,TGCAGTGCAAGGAGGGACAGGCTCCAGTTTCGTTCTAGCACAGATACGCAGTATTTT,CSARRDRLQFRSSTDTQYF
few,TRBJ2-5,TRBD1,TRBV7-9,TGTGCCAGCAGCTCCATTCGACAGGGGAATGGGCAAGAGACCCAGTACTTC,CASSSIRQGNGQETQYF
few,TRBJ2-1,TRBD2,TRBV5-1,TGCGCCAGCAGCGAAACTAGCGGGAGAGACGAGCAGTTCTTC,CASSETSGRDEQFF
many,TRBJ2-1,TRBD2,TRBV24-1,TGTGCCCACAGGGGATTGGGCGACAGGGAGAAGCGGGAGGGGTTCTACAATGAGCAGTTCTTC,CAHRGLGDREKREGFYNEQFF